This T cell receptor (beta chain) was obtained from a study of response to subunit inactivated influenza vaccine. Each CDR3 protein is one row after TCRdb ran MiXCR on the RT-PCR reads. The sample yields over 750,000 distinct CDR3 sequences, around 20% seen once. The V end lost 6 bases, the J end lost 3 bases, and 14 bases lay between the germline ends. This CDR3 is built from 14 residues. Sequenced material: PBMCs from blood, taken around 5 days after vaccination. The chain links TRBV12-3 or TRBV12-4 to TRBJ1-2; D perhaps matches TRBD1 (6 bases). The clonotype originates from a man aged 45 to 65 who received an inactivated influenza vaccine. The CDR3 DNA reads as TGTGCCAGCAGCCCCATGAGGACAGACTATGGCTACACCTTC. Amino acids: CASSPMRTDYGYTF.